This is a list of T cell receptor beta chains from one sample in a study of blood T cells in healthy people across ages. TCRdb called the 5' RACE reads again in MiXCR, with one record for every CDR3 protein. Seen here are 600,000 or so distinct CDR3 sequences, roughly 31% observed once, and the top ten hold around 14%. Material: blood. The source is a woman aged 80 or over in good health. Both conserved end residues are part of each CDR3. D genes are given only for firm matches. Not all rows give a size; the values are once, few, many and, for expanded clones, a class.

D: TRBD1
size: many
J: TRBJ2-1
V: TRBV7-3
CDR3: CASSPTGVWGQGGNEQFF

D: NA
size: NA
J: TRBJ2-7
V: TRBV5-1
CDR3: CASSPPDRRDTYEQYF

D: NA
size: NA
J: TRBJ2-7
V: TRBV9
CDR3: CASSVGGGAGSYNEQYF

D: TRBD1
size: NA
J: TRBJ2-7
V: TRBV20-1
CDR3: CSAADRGNEQYF

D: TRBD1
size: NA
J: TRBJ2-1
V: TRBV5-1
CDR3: CASRPTGTGAYNEQFF

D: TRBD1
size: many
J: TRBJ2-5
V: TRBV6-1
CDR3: CASSETGTALQETQYF

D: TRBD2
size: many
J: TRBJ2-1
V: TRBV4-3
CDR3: CASSLTSGRHNEQFF

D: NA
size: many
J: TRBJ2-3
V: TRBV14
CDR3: CASSQARGTDTQYF

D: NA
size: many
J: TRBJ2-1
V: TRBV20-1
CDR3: CSARTAGKSEQFF

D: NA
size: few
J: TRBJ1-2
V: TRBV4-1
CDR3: CASSRDPTGNYGYTF

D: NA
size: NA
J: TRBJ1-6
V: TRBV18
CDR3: CASSPREGSRGSPLHF

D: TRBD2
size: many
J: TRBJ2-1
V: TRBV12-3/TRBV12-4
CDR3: CASILGGGGYNEQFF

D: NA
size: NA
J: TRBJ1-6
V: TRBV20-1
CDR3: CSASTGYPAYSPLHF

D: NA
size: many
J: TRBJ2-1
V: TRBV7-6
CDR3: CASSLSTGSNNEQFF

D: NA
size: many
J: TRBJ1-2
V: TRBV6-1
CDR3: CASSEVSYGVPTF

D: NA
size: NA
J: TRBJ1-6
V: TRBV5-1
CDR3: CASSLGSRDYNSPLHF

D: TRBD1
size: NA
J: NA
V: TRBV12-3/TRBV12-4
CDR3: CASTGDRSWIEQYF

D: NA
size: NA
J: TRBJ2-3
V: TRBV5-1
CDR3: CASSYQYGPDTQYF